This TCR beta chain was captured in a study of T cell responses to AZD1222 COVID-19 vaccine. The data were produced by immunoSEQ multiplex PCR, yet TCRdb's version contains in-frame clones alone and is incomplete. The table records 140,000 to 150,000 clones, just over 90% of them present only once. V lost 0 bases and J 6 bases, leaving 11 bases between the germline ends. Germline CDR1 and CDR2: LNHDA and SQIVND (reference sequence). The CDR3 loop spans 14 amino acids. J is TRBJ1-2 and V is TRBV19; the D is unclear. This clonotype originated in an adult in good health. Sequences were derived from peripheral blood, sampled on day 0 of AZD1222 vaccination. Here the CDR3 reads CASSIEYQSNGYTF. CDR3 DNA: TGTGCCAGTAGTATAGAGTACCAATCGAATGGCTACACCTTC.